Sequencing of this T cell receptor (beta chain) was carried out in a study of shared clonotypes between healthy human individuals. Germline CDR1 reads KGHSH; CDR2 reads LQKENI. Trimming cost V 1 base and J 2 bases, with 24 bases left between them. The CDR3 runs 19 residues. This clone is a singleton in its sample. CD45RO-negative cells were positively selected for CCR7, leaving out terminally differentiated effector memory CD45RA+ cells. Healthy HIV-negative adults without recent acute infections or vaccinations served as donors. Profiling relied on immunoSEQ multiplex PCR, and the TCRdb table lists in-frame clones only, not all of them. The profile shows around 600,000 clones, 95% to 98% of them singletons.

The receptor's source is a man in his thirties or forties in good health. The chain combines TRBV18 with TRBJ2-7; a possible D gene is TRBD1 (6 bases). The sequenced material came from naive CD8+ T cells sorted from blood. This chain's CDR3 is CASSPLTTGSMTRPYEQYF. CDR3 nucleotide sequence: TGTGCCAGCTCACCACTCACAACAGGGTCGATGACGCGGCCCTACGAGCAGTACTTC. Variable domain in full (rest from reference TRBV18 and TRBJ2-7): NAGVMQNPRHLVRRRGQEARLRCSPMKGHSHVYWYRQLPEEGLKFMVYLQKENIIDESGMPKERFSAEFPKEGPSILRIQQVVRGDSAAYFCASSPLTTGSMTRPYEQYFGPGTRLTVT.